Presented here are 9 T cell receptor beta chains from one specimen sequenced in a study of cytomegalovirus exposure and HLA in healthy donors. This PCR relied on a set of 60 Vbeta primers and 13 Jbeta primers. Generated by immunoSEQ multiplex PCR, the TCRdb table keeps only in-frame clones and is missing some. The table has 200,000 to 250,000 clones, 82% seen once. The material sequenced was PBMCs. The receptors shown here come from a woman aged 40 to 55 in good health and CMV-seropositive.

The sample holds one count of this clone. The V call is TRBV19, the J call TRBJ2-5; 13 bases line up with TRBD2. The germline V gene has CDR1 LNHDA and CDR2 SQIVND (reference sequence). V shed 5 bases, J shed 7 bases, and the junction held 10 bases outside the gene matches. This CDR3 is built from 16 residues. In DNA, the CDR3 is TGTGCCAGTAGTTCCCGGACTAGCGGGGGAGAGGGGACCCAGTACTTC. Translating it yields CASSSRTSGGEGTQYF.

The CDR3, as DNA: TGTGCCAGCAGCTCGCCGACTAGCGGGAGGAATACGCAGTATTTT. Amino acid sequence: CASSSPTSGRNTQYF. This chain joins TRBV7-9 and TRBJ2-3; TRBD2 matches at 13 bases. Germline-derived CDR1 and CDR2 are SEHNR and FQNEAQ (reference sequence). This CDR3 has 15 residues. With 4 bases clipped from V and 7 bases from J, the junction kept 5 bases outside the gene matches.

This clone showed up just once. The rearrangement links TRBV7-2 to TRBJ1-4; possible D gene TRBD1, 6 bases. CDR1 and CDR2 (germline): SGHTA, FQGNSA. V was trimmed by 3 bases and J by 10 bases, leaving 15 bases between them. The CDR3 is 14 residues long. The CDR3 DNA reads TGTGCCAGCAGCTTGGGACCGTTACAGGGAAAACTGTTTTTT. Translated, it gives CASSLGPLQGKLFF.

The chain joins TRBV20-1 to TRBJ2-1; TRBD2 might be the D (7 bases). The V end lost 2 bases, the J end lost 11 bases, and 10 bases lay between the germline ends. This CDR3 is 11 amino acids long. Per germline, CDR1 DFQATT and CDR2 SNEGSKA (reference sequence). CDR3 DNA: TGCAGTGCTAGAAGGGGGGGCAAGCAGTTCTTC. Translation: CSARRGGKQFF.

The chain is built from TRBV19 and TRBJ1-5; 10 positions match TRBD1. Germline CDR1 LNHDA, CDR2 SQIVND (reference sequence). This CDR3 comprises 13 residues. Trimming cost V 7 bases and J 7 bases; bases outside gene matches: 4. The CDR3 region is CASIDRGQQPQHF. The DNA of the CDR3 is TGTGCCAGTATAGACAGGGGGCAGCAGCCCCAGCATTTT.

This chain joins TRBV18 and TRBJ1-1; TRBD1 aligns across 10 bases. Germline trimming cut 2 bases from V and 9 bases from J; bases unmatched to any gene: 3. The CDR3 length is 13 residues. From germline, CDR1 is KGHSH and CDR2 LQKENI. CDR3 amino acids: CASSPGTGVQAFF. CDR3 coding DNA: TGTGCCAGCTCACCAGGGACAGGGGTTCAAGCTTTCTTT.

This clone has only a few counts. The chain has TRBV7-3 and TRBJ2-1; tentative D call: TRBD1 (5 bases). Trimming shortened V by 5 bases and J by 7 bases, and 9 bases separated the two germline ends. The length of the CDR3 is 12 residues. Germline V lookup: CDR1 SGHTA, CDR2 FQGTGA. CDR3 DNA: TGTGCCAGCAGCCCCAAGGGGAATGAGCAGTTCTTC. This sequence encodes CASSPKGNEQFF. Complete variable domain (other parts from reference TRBV7-3 and TRBJ2-1): GAGVSQTPSNKVTEKGKYVELRCDPISGHTALYWYRQSLGQGPEFLIYFQGTGAADDSGLPNDRFFAVRPEGSVSTLKIQRTERGDSAVYLCASSPKGNEQFFGPGTRLTVL.

DNA for the CDR3: TGTGCCTGGGGCTCTCCTCGGACTAACGCCGGGGGGTTCTTC. Translating gives CAWGSPRTNAGGFF. The V and J genes are TRBV30 and TRBJ2-1, with D possibly TRBD2 on 6 matching bases. This CDR3 is 14 amino acids long. The V gene lost 5 bases and the J gene lost 15 bases, with 26 bases spanning the gap. The germline V gene encodes CDR1 GTSNPN and CDR2 SVGIG (reference sequence).

This clone has only a few counts. The chain joins TRBV5-1 to TRBJ2-7; 11 bases agree with TRBD1. From germline, CDR1 is SGHRS and CDR2 YFSETQ. Trimming at V came to 4 bases and at J to 3 bases, leaving 3 bases not matched to a gene. The length of the CDR3 is 14 residues. In nucleotides, the CDR3 is TGCGCCAGCAGCACCGGGACAGGGGGCTACGAGCAGTACTTC. Protein: CASSTGTGGYEQYF.